Each of the 3 T cell receptor beta chains below was sequenced from the same sample in a study of T cell responses to AZD1222 COVID-19 vaccine. TCRdb's table, derived via immunoSEQ multiplex PCR, lists solely in-frame clones and lacks some. The sample consists of about 120,000 clones, roughly 86% of them appearing once. The specimen was peripheral blood, collected 28 days after the second AZD1222 dose. The origin of the receptors is an adult who received the AZD1222 COVID-19 vaccine.

The chain is built from TRBV6-5 and TRBJ2-1, with 9 bases matching TRBD2. V shed 2 bases, J shed 7 bases, and the junction held 6 bases outside the gene matches. There are 15 residues in the CDR3. Germline V gene data show CDR1 as MNHEY and CDR2 as SVGAGI. CDR3: CASSYAGGLGNEQFF. The CDR3 DNA reads as TGTGCCAGCAGTTACGCGGGGGGGCTGGGGAATGAGCAGTTCTTC.

V gene TRBV5-4 combines with J gene TRBJ2-7, with 10 bases aligning to TRBD2. The CDR3 length is 15 residues. Trimming removed 4 bases from V and 2 bases from J; junction bases left unmatched: 6. Germline lookup yields CDR1 SGHNT and CDR2 YYREEE (reference sequence). The CDR3 spells CASSTTSGFAYEQYF. As DNA, the CDR3 is TGTGCCAGCAGCACGACTAGCGGGTTCGCCTACGAGCAGTACTTC. The full variable domain, with the rest looked up from reference TRBV5-4 and TRBJ2-7, is ETGVTQSPTHLIKTRGQQVTLRCSSQSGHNTVSWYQQALGQGPQFIFQYYREEENGRGNFPPRFSGLQFPNYSSELNVNALELDDSALYLCASSTTSGFAYEQYFGPGTRLTVT.

The J gene is TRBJ2-2, the V gene TRBV11-2, with 8 bases lining up with TRBD1. This CDR3 comprises 16 residues. Germline V gives CDR1 SGHAT, CDR2 FQNNGV. Trimming took 5 bases from V and 3 from J; bases not matched to a gene: 8. CDR3 residues: CASSHTPGQDTGELFF. In DNA form, the CDR3 reads TGTGCCAGCAGCCACACCCCGGGACAGGACACCGGGGAGCTGTTTTTT.